This T cell receptor beta chain was sequenced during a study of blood T cell repertoires in COVID-19. Looking at the study overall: COVID-19 samples, acute and convalescent, were from the United States, Italy and Spain.

The CDR3 contains 13 residues. V was trimmed by 1 base and J by 2 bases, leaving 5 bases between them. Germline-derived CDR1 and CDR2 are SGHTA and FQGNSA. In the original processing: Amplification of reference gene primers was used by the study to estimate nucleated cell counts. Measured with immunoSEQ multiplex PCR; TCRdb has only the in-frame clones, and not every one. V and J calls plus clone size are reproduced from that table; the DNA served to infer D and trimming. The sample lists fewer than 400,000 clones, 75% to 90% occurring once. Study members were between roughly 18 and 100 years old and lived in 20 to 25 US regions. Participant-reported clinical history was the basis for cohort assignment.

The V and J genes are TRBV7-2 and TRBJ1-2; D is ambiguous. The sequencing sample was made of PBMCs or T cells enriched from blood (not recorded which). This receptor was obtained from a man in his 60s who had recovered from COVID-19. CDR3 amino acids: CASSLGVNYGYTF. Written as DNA, the CDR3 is TGTGCCAGCAGCTTAGGAGTAAACTATGGCTACACCTTC.